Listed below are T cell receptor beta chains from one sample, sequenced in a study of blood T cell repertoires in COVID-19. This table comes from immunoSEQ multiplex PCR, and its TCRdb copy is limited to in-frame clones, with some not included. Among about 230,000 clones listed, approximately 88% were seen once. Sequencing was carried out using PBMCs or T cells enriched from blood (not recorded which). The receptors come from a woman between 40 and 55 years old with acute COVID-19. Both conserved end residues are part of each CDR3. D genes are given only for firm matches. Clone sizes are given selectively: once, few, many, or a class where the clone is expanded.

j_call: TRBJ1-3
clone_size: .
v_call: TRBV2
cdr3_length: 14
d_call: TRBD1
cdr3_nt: TGTGCCAGCAGAGAGGGGGCATCAGGAAACACCATATATTTT
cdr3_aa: CASREGASGNTIYF

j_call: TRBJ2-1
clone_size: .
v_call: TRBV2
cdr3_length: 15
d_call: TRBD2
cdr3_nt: TGTGCCAGCAAGATACTAGCGGGAGGTGGCGATGAGCAGTTCTTC
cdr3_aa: CASKILAGGGDEQFF

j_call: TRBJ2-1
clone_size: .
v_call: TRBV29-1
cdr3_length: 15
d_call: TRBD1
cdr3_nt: TGCAGCGTCGCCCCCGGGACAGGGCGACTAAATGAGCAGTTCTTC
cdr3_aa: CSVAPGTGRLNEQFF

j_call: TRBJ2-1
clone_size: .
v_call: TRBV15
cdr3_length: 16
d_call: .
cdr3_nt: TGTGCCACCAGCAGAGGTCGAGGGTCGCAGGCGGGTGAGCAGTTCTTC
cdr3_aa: CATSRGRGSQAGEQFF

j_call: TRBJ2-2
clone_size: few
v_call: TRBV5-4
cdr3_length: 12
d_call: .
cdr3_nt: TGTGCCAGCAGCCTAGTTGTGGGGGAGCTGTTTTTT
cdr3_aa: CASSLVVGELFF

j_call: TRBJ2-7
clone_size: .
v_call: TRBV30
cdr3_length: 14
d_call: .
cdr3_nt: TGTGCCTGGGCCCAGGCGAGTAACTCCTACGAGCAGTACTTC
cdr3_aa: CAWAQASNSYEQYF

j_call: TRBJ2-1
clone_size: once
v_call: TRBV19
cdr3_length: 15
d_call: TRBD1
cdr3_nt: TGTGCCAGTAGCAATGGACAGGCGGTTTACAATGAGCAGTTCTTC
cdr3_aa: CASSNGQAVYNEQFF

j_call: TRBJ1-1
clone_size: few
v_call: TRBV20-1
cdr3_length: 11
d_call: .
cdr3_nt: TGCAGTGCTAGAGCCCTTTCTGAAGCTTTCTTT
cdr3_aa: CSARALSEAFF

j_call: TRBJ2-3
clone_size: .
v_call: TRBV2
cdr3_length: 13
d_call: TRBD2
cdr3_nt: TGTGCCAGCAATCGGGAGGTCACAGATACGCAGTATTTT
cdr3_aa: CASNREVTDTQYF

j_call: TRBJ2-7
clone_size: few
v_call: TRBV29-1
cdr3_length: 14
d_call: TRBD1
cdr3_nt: TGCAGCGCCACCGACAGGGGCACACTTTACGAGCAGTACTTC
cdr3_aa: CSATDRGTLYEQYF

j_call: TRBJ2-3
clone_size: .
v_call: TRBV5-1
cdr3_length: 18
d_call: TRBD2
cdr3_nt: TGCGCCAGCAGCCCCTGGGTCGGGGCGGGGGGGCCTGCAGATACGCAGTATTTT
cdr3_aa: CASSPWVGAGGPADTQYF

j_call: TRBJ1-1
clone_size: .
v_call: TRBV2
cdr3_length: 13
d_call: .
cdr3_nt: TGTGCCAGCAGTGTTGAGCTCAACACTGAAGCTTTCTTT
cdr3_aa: CASSVELNTEAFF

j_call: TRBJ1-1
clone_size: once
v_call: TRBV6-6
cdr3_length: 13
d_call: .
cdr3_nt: TGTGCCAGCAGTTACTCGGGGGCGCGCGGGGCTTTCTTT
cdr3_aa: CASSYSGARGAFF

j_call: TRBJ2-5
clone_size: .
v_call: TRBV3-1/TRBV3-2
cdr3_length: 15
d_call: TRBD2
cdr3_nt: TGTGCCAGCAGCCCCGCATGGGGGGGACAAGAGACCCAGTACTTC
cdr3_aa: CASSPAWGGQETQYF

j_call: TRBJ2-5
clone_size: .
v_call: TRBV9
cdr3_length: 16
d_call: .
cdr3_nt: TGTGCCAGCAGCGTAGATGTAGGGGGACACAAAGAGACCCAGTACTTC
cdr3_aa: CASSVDVGGHKETQYF

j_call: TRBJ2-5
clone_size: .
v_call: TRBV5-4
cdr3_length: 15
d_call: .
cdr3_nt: TGTGCCAGCAGCCCGCCCTGGACAGACCAAGAGACCCAGTACTTC
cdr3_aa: CASSPPWTDQETQYF

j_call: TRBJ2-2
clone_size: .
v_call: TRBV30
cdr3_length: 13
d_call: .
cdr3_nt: TGTGCCTGGAGTAACGGGAACACCGGGGAGCTGTTTTTT
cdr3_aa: CAWSNGNTGELFF

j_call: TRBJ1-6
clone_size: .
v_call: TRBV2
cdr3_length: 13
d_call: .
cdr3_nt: TGTGCCAGCAGCGCGGGTCCGGGGACACCCCTCCACTTT
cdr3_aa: CASSAGPGTPLHF

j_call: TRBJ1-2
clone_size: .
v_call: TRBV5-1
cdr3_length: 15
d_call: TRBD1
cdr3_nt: TGCGCCAGCAGCCCTAGAGGGGGCAGGGTCTCTGGCTACACCTTC
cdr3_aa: CASSPRGGRVSGYTF

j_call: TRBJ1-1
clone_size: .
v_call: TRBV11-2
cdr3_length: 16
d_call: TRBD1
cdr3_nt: TGTGCCAGCAGCGTTACAGGGGGCGGAGGGGGAACTGAAGCTTTCTTT
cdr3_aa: CASSVTGGGGGTEAFF

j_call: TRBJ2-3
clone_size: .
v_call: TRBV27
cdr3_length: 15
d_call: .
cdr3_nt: TGTGCCAGCATGCTTCCGGGATTAAGCACAGATACGCAGTATTTT
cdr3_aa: CASMLPGLSTDTQYF

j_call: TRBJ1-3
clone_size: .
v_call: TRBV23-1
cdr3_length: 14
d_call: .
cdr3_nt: TGCGCCAGCACCCGCAGGGAAACTGGAAACACCATATATTTT
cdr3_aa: CASTRRETGNTIYF

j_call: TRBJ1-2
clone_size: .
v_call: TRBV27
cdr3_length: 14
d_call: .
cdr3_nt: TGTGCCAGCAGCCCTGCGGTTGCGCCGGGTGGCTACACCTTC
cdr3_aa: CASSPAVAPGGYTF

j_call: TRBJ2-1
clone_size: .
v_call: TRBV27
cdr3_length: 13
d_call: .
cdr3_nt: TGTGCCAGCAGTTTGGACAGCTACAATGAGCAGTTCTTC
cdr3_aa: CASSLDSYNEQFF

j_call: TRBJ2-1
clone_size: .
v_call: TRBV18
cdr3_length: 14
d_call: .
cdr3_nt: TGTGCCAGCTCACCACAGCCACAGTACAATGAGCAGTTCTTC
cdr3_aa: CASSPQPQYNEQFF

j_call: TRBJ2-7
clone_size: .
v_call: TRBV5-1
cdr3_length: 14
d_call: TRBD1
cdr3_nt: TGCGCCAGCAGCATGGGACAGGTCCCAGGCGAGCAGTACTTC
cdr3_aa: CASSMGQVPGEQYF

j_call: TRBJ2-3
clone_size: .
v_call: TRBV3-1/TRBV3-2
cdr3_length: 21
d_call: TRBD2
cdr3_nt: TGTGCCAGCAGCCCGACGTTAGGGCAAGCGGGGGTTCAGAAACAAGCGGATACGCAGTATTTT
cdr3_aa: CASSPTLGQAGVQKQADTQYF

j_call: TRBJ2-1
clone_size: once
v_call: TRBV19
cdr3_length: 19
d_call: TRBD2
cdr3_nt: TGTGCCAGTAGTATATCGGGACTAGCGGGGCCGAGAAACTACAATGAGCAGTTCTTC
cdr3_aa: CASSISGLAGPRNYNEQFF

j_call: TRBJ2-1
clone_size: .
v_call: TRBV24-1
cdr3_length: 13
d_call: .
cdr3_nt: TGTGCCACCGGGCGGGGTGTTGAGGATGAGCAGTTCTTC
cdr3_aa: CATGRGVEDEQFF

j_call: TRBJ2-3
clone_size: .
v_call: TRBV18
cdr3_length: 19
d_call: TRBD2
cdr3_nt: TGTGCCAGCTCACAGCGATCCGGGACTAGCGGGGGGGCCACAGATACGCAGTATTTT
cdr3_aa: CASSQRSGTSGGATDTQYF

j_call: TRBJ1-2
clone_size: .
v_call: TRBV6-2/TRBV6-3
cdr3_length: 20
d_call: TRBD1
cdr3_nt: TGTGCCAGCAGTTACCCCCAACGCGGATTGCACAGGGGCACTAACTATGGCTACACCTTC
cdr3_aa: CASSYPQRGLHRGTNYGYTF

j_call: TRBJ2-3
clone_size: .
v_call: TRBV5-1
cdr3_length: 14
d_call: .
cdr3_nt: TGCGCCAGCAGTCGACTCCCGAGCACAGATACGCAGTATTTT
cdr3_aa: CASSRLPSTDTQYF

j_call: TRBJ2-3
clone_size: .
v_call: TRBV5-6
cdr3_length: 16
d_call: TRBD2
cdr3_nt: TGTGCCAGCAGCCTACGGGGAGGGGTCCGCACAGATACGCAGTATTTT
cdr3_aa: CASSLRGGVRTDTQYF

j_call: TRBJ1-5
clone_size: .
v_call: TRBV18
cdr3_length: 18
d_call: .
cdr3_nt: TGTGCCAGCTCACTAATTACGCCGGGATCGGACAGAAAACAGCCCCAGCATTTT
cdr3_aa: CASSLITPGSDRKQPQHF

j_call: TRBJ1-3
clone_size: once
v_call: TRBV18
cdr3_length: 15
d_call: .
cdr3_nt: TGTGCCAGCTCCCCGGGAAGTTCCTCTGGAAACACCATATATTTT
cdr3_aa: CASSPGSSSGNTIYF

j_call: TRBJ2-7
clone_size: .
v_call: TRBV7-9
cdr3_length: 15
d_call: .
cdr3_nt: TGTGCCAGCAGCTTAGGAGGCAGGGAGGTGGGCGAGCAGTACTTC
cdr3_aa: CASSLGGREVGEQYF

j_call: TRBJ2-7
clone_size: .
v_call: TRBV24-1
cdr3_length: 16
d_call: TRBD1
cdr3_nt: TGTGCCACCAGTGAACCTCAGGGGGCACTCTCCTACGAGCAGTACTTC
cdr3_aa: CATSEPQGALSYEQYF

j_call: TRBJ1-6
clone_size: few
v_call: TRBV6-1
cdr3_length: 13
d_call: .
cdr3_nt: TGTGCCAGCAGTGACCTAGTCGCTTCACCCCTCCACTTT
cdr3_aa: CASSDLVASPLHF

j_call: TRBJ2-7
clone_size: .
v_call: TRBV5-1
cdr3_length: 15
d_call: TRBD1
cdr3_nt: TGCGCCAGCAGCTTGGCCGGGACAGGGGTGTACGAGCAGTACTTC
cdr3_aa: CASSLAGTGVYEQYF

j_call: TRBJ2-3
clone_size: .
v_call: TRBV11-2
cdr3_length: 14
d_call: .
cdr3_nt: TGTGCCAGCAGCGACCGGGGGGCCTCAGATACGCAGTATTTT
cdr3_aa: CASSDRGASDTQYF

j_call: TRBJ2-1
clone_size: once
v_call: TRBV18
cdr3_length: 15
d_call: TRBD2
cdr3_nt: TGTGCCAGCTCACCGCTAGCGGGATCCTACAATGAGCAGTTCTTC
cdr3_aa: CASSPLAGSYNEQFF

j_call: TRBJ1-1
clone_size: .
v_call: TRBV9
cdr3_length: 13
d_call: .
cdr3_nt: TGTGCCAGCAGCGTTTCAGGCCGACACGAAGCTTTCTTT
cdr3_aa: CASSVSGRHEAFF

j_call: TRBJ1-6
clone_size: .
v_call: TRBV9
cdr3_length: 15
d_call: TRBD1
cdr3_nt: TGTGCCAGCAGCGCGACAGGGGGCTCGGGTTCACCCCTCCACTTT
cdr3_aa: CASSATGGSGSPLHF

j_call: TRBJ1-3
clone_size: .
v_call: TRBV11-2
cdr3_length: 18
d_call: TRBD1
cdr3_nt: TGTGCCAGCAGCTTAGGACCTCCGGGACAGAATTCTGGAAACACCATATATTTT
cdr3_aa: CASSLGPPGQNSGNTIYF

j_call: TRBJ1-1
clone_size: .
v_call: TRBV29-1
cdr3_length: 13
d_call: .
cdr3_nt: TGCAGCGTTGAAGGGGTAGGGGAAAGTGAAGCTTTCTTT
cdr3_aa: CSVEGVGESEAFF

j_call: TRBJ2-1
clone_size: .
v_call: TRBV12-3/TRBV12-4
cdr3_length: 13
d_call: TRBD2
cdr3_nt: TGTGCCAGCTGGCGGGGGACCTACAATGAGCAGTTCTTC
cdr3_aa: CASWRGTYNEQFF

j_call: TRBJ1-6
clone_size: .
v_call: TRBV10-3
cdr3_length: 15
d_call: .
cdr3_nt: TGTGCCATCAGTGACCCGCAGGGGAGTGGTTCACCCCTCCACTTT
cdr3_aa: CAISDPQGSGSPLHF

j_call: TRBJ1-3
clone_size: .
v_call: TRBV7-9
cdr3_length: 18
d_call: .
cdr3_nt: TGTGCCAGCAGCTTCTGGGGGGGCAGGCGAAGCTCTGGAAACACCATATATTTT
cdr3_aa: CASSFWGGRRSSGNTIYF

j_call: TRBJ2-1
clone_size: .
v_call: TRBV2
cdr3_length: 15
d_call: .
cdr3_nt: TGTGCCAGCACTGCCGGGGACTGGATCTACAATGAGCAGTTCTTC
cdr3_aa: CASTAGDWIYNEQFF

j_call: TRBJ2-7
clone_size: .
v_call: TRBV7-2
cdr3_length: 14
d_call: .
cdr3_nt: TGTGCCAGCAGCTTAAGTAGCCTGGTAGGCGAGCAGTACTTC
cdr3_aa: CASSLSSLVGEQYF

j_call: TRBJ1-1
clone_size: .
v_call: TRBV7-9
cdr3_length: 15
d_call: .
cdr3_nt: TGTGCCAGCAGCTCAGATATCCGAAGAGGCACTGAAGCTTTCTTT
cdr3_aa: CASSSDIRRGTEAFF

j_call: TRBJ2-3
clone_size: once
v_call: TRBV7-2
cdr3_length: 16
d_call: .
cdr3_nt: TGTGCCAGCAGCCTCGTCGGGTTTTTAAGCACAGATACGCAGTATTTT
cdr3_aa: CASSLVGFLSTDTQYF

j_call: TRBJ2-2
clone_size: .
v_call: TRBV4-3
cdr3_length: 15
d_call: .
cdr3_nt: TGCGCCAGCAGCCAAGAGGTCGTGGGAGCCGGGGAGCTGTTTTTT
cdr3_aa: CASSQEVVGAGELFF